This T cell receptor (beta chain) was recovered during a study of blood T cell repertoires in COVID-19. Across the whole study: Samples of COVID-19 (acute and convalescent) were obtained from the United States, Italy and Spain. Sources were T cells, B-cell-depleted T cells, or PBMCs; the material itself was cDNA or gDNA.

The CDR3 is 16 amino acids. With V trimmed by 5 bases and J by 0 bases, 7 bases remained unmatched. Looked up from germline, CDR1 is SGHVS and CDR2 is FQNEAQ. As handled by the study authors: Reference gene primer amplification gave nucleated cell count estimates. Data came from immunoSEQ multiplex PCR; TCRdb stores just in-frame clones and leaves some out. D and trimming come from the DNA, and the V and J calls and clone size come from that table. Of approximately 130,000 clones listed, 80% to 90% are singletons. The chain recombines TRBV7-8 with TRBJ1-5, with 7 bases identical to TRBD1. The clonotype comes from a man between 45 and 60 years old with active COVID-19. Sequencing used peripheral blood. This chain's CDR3 is CASSRETGFSNQPQHF. CDR3 bases: TGTGCCAGCAGCCGAGAGACAGGGTTTAGCAATCAGCCCCAGCATTTT.